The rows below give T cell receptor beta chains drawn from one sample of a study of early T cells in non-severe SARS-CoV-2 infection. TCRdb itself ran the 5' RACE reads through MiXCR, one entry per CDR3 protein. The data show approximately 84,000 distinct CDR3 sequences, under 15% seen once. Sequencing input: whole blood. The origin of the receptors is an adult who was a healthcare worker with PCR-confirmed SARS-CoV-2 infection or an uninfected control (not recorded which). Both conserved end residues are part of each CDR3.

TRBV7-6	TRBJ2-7	CASSLGTRLAGGTEQYF
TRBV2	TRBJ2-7	CASRDPSHEQYF
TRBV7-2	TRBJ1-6	CASSLTVPIAHNSPLHF
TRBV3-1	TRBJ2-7	CASSPGQGTYEQYF
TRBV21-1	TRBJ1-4	CASTGKLFF
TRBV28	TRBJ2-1	CASSSNPTSGSRFF
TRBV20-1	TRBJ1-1	CSAGHMNTEAFF
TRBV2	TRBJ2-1	CASNLGTGANEQFF
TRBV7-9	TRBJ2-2	CASTTLTILGGELFF
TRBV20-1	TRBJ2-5	CSAGTGASLETQYF
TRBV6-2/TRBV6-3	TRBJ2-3	CASSLGVTDTQYF
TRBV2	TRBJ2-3	CASRGPSRFNTDTQYF
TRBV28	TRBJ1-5	CASRSGSGNQPQHF
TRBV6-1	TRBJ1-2	CASSQDGLFGYTF
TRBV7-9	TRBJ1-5	CASSFDRDQPQHF
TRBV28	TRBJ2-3	CASSNSGGRADTQYF
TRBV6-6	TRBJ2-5	CASSAQVSRGETQYF
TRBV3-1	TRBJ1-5	CASSQDPGDQPQHF
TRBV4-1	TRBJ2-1	CASSLQPGLAKGDEQFF
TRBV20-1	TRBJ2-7	CSANSGYLSGAYEQYF